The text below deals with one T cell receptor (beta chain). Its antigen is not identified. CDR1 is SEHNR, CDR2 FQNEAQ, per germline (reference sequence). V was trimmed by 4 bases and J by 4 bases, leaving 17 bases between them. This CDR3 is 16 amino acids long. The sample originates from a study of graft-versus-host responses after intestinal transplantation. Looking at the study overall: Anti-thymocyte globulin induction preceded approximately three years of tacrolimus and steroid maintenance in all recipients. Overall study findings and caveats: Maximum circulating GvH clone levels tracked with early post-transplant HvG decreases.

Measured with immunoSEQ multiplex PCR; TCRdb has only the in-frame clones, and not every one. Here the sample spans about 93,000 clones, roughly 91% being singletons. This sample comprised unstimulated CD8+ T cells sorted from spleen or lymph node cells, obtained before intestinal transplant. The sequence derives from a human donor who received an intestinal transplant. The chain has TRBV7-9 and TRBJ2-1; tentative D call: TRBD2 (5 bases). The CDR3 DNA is TGTGCCAGCAGCTGGGGTGGACTCACTCAATACAATGAGCAGTTCTTC. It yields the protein CASSWGGLTQYNEQFF.